The 10 T cell receptor beta chains below all came from one sample that was sequenced in a study of blood T cells in healthy people across ages. A second 7 to 11 cycle PCR used barcoded and J-beta primers. TCRdb ran MiXCR on the 5' RACE reads and lists one entry per CDR3 protein. The table shows 1.5 million to 2 million distinct CDR3 sequences, with around half occurring only once. The sequenced material came from blood. These receptors all come from a woman aged 40 to 49 in good health.

The chain employs TRBV28 and TRBJ2-1; perhaps D is TRBD1 or TRBD2 (5 bases each). Trimming cost V 10 bases and J 6 bases, with 19 bases left between them. The germline V gene has CDR1 MDHEN and CDR2 SYDVKM. The CDR3 covers 14 residues. In DNA form, the CDR3 reads TGTGCCATCTTTGGGGGATTTGAACGCAATGAGCAGTTCTTC. Translation gives CAIFGGFERNEQFF.

This chain joins TRBV27 and TRBJ2-7; 11 nucleotides line up with TRBD1. This CDR3 spans 15 amino acids. Germline loops: CDR1 MNHEY, CDR2 SMNVEV (reference sequence). The ends lost 6 bases at V and 3 bases at J; junction bases unmatched: 7. In DNA form, the CDR3 reads TGTGCCAGCAGGTACGGACAGGGGGCTTTCTACGAGCAGTACTTC. It encodes CASRYGQGAFYEQYF.

This chain joins TRBV20-1 and TRBJ2-7; TRBD2 is a possible D gene (5 bases). The end of the DNA fits TRBJ2-5 better, so the J call may be wrong. Germline CDR1 reads DFQATT; CDR2 reads SNEGSKA (reference sequence). This CDR3 spans 13 amino acids. The CDR3 here is CSAPGRDKETQYF. Here the CDR3 DNA reads TGCAGTGCTCCGGGCCGGGATAAAGAGACCCAGTACTTC.

This chain uses TRBV20-1 with TRBJ1-6; 9 bases are a match to TRBD1. CDR1 and CDR2 from the germline V gene are DFQATT and SNEGSKA (reference sequence). The CDR3 contains 13 residues. V shed 6 bases, J shed 8 bases, and the junction held 5 bases outside the gene matches. The CDR3 coding sequence is TGCAGTGCCACCCGGACAGGGGATTCACCCCTCCACTTT. Translating it yields CSATRTGDSPLHF.

The chain combines TRBV20-1 with TRBJ2-4, with D perhaps matching TRBD1 (7 bases). The J call is doubtful: the DNA matches TRBJ2-7 better. There are 14 residues in the CDR3. Germline CDR1 DFQATT, CDR2 SNEGSKA (reference sequence). CDR3 region: CSARVEGQRYEQYF. The CDR3 region has the DNA TGCAGTGCTAGAGTGGAGGGACAGCGTTACGAGCAGTACTTC.

The rearrangement links TRBV7-2 to TRBJ2-4; D ambiguous. The CDR3 contains 14 residues. CDR1 and CDR2 from the germline V gene are SGHTA and FQGNSA. V shed 1 base and J shed 1 base, with 5 bases lying between them. CDR3 region: CASSLEQAKNIQYF. The CDR3 nucleotides are TGTGCCAGCAGCTTAGAACAGGCCAAAAACATTCAGTACTTC. The whole variable domain, remainder taken from reference TRBV7-2 and TRBJ2-4, is GAGVSQSPSNKVTEKGKDVELRCDPISGHTALYWYRQSLGQGLEFLIYFQGNSAPDKSGLPSDRFSAERTGGSVSTLTIQRTQQEDSAVYLCASSLEQAKNIQYFGAGTRLSVL.

This clonotype was seen more than once but under ten times. V is TRBV6-5 and J is TRBJ1-6, with unresolved D. The CDR3 contains 12 residues. V was shortened by 4 bases and J by 10 bases, with 8 bases between the two germline ends. CDR1 and CDR2 from the germline V gene are MNHEY and SVGAGI. This CDR3 is CASSFIGSPLHF. The DNA for the CDR3 is TGTGCCAGCAGTTTTATTGGATCACCCCTCCACTTT.

In its sample, this clonotype was seen once. The chain combines TRBV7-9 with TRBJ1-6; D is uncertain. V was clipped by 5 bases and J by 0 bases, with 11 bases between them. The CDR3 is made up of 16 amino acids. Germline lookup yields CDR1 SEHNR and CDR2 FQNEAQ (reference sequence). The CDR3 nucleotides are TGTGCCAGCAGCGAGAACCTGAGCTCCTATAATTCACCCCTCCACTTT. Protein: CASSENLSSYNSPLHF.

V gene TRBV7-3 combines with J gene TRBJ1-1, with a weak D call TRBD1 (5 bases). V dropped 3 bases and J dropped 0 bases, with 23 bases sitting between them. The CDR3 loop spans 19 amino acids. Germline CDR1 and CDR2: SGHTA and FQGTGA. CDR3 nucleotides: TGTGCCAGCAGCTTCGAGGACACCCGCATGGGGGGTATGAACACTGAAGCTTTCTTT. This gives the protein CASSFEDTRMGGMNTEAFF. Supplemented by reference TRBV7-3 and TRBJ1-1, the full variable domain reads GAGVSQTPSNKVTEKGKYVELRCDPISGHTALYWYRQSLGQGPEFLIYFQGTGAADDSGLPNDRFFAVRPEGSVSTLKIQRTERGDSAVYLCASSFEDTRMGGMNTEAFFGQGTRLTVV.

This clonotype was counted between two and nine times. The chain joins TRBV7-2 to TRBJ2-3, with D uncertain. Per germline, CDR1 SGHTA and CDR2 FQGNSA. V was trimmed by 3 bases and J by 0 bases, leaving 10 bases between them. CDR3 length: 15 amino acids. CDR3 amino acids: CASSLSTISTDTQYF. As DNA, the CDR3 is TGTGCCAGCAGCTTGTCGACCATTAGCACAGATACGCAGTATTTT.